This passage covers 30 T cell receptor beta chains from one sample sequenced in a study of blood T cells in healthy people across ages. With a J-beta primer mix and a sample-barcoded 5' primer, a second PCR ran roughly 6 to 12 cycles. A single record per CDR3 protein comes from TCRdb applying MiXCR to the 5' RACE reads. The sample contains about 780,000 distinct CDR3 sequences, 46% of which appear only once. Sequenced material: blood. The receptor source for this set is an older man in good health.

The J gene is TRBJ1-1, the V gene TRBV27, with D perhaps matching TRBD1 (6 bases). The germline V and J ends were trimmed by 1 base and 0 bases, with 12 bases remaining between them. CDR1 and CDR2 (germline): MNHEY, SMNVEV (reference sequence). The CDR3 spans 16 residues. The CDR3 DNA follows: TGTGCCAGCAGTTTATACAGGGACGTCATGAACACTGAAGCTTTCTTT. It yields the protein CASSLYRDVMNTEAFF.

This clonotype has more than one count but fewer than ten. V is TRBV4-3 and J is TRBJ2-1; 7 positions match TRBD2. The CDR3 is 22 residues long. Looked up from germline, CDR1 is LGHNA and CDR2 is YSLEER. Germline trimming cut 0 bases from V and 0 bases from J; bases unmatched to any gene: 20. In nucleotides, the CDR3 is TGCGCCAGCAGCCAAGATATGGATGGCGGGAGTCACAGGCAAGGCTCCTACAATGAGCAGTTCTTC. Residues: CASSQDMDGGSHRQGSYNEQFF.

The chain combines TRBV6-1 with TRBJ2-2, with D perhaps TRBD2 (6 bases). The CDR3 sequence is 16 residues long. The ends were cut back, 2 bases at V and 3 bases at J, with 13 bases in the middle. Germline V gene lookup returns CDR1 MNHNS and CDR2 SASEGT. For the CDR3, the DNA is TGTGCCAGCAGTGAACGTGCGGGACTTCACACCGGGGAGCTGTTTTTT. The encoded protein is CASSERAGLHTGELFF.

J is TRBJ1-4 and V is TRBV28; the D gene is possibly TRBD1 (6 bases). Per germline, CDR1 MDHEN and CDR2 SYDVKM. The CDR3 extends over 17 amino acids. V dropped 4 bases and J dropped 0 bases, with 15 bases sitting between them. The CDR3 coding sequence is TGTGCCAGCAGTTCCACCGGACAGCCTGCAACTAATGAAAAACTGTTTTTT. It codes for CASSSTGQPATNEKLFF.

This chain uses TRBV2 with TRBJ1-5; tentative D call: TRBD1 (6 bases). Between the trimmed V and J ends, which lost 0 bases and 4 bases, there was a span of 10 bases. Per the germline V gene, CDR1 is SNHLY and CDR2 is FYNNEI. There are 15 residues in the CDR3. The CDR3 region has the DNA TGTGCCAGCAGTGAAGCCCGGGGGGCAAATCAGCCCCAGCATTTT. Its protein is CASSEARGANQPQHF.

This clonotype came up a few times. The rearrangement uses TRBV6-1 and TRBJ1-4, with TRBD1 matching over 9 bases. Trimming cost V 6 bases and J 0 bases; bases outside gene matches: 8. The germline V gene has CDR1 MNHNS and CDR2 SASEGT. The CDR3 extends over 17 amino acids. The CDR3 DNA is TGTGCCAGCAGCCTCGACAGGGGGGAAGCAACTAATGAAAAACTGTTTTTT. Translating gives CASSLDRGEATNEKLFF.

This chain links TRBV12-3 or TRBV12-4 with TRBJ2-1, with D possibly TRBD2 on 6 matching bases. This CDR3 region has 16 residues. Trimming shortened V by 7 bases and J by 0 bases, and 16 bases separated the two germline ends. CDR3 sequence reads: CASTDRDLSSYNEQFF. CDR3 nucleotides: TGTGCCAGCACCGACCGGGACTTAAGCTCCTACAATGAGCAGTTCTTC.

This chain links TRBV6-5 with TRBJ2-7, with 7 bases lining up with TRBD1. Trimming removed 6 bases from V and 2 bases from J; junction bases left unmatched: 7. CDR1 and CDR2 from the germline V gene are MNHEY and SVGAGI. The CDR3 runs 14 residues. CDR3: CASSPTGNTYEQYF. The CDR3 region has the DNA TGTGCCAGCAGCCCGACAGGGAATACCTACGAGCAGTACTTC.

The rearrangement joins TRBV27 to TRBJ2-5; D not resolved. CDR1 and CDR2 from the germline V gene are MNHEY and SMNVEV (reference sequence). The V gene lost 6 bases and the J gene lost 0 bases, with 8 bases spanning the gap. This CDR3 has 13 residues. The DNA for the CDR3 is TGTGCCAGCAGCTACATGTACCAAGAGACCCAGTACTTC. This codes for CASSYMYQETQYF.

The gene calls are TRBV15 and TRBJ1-1; D remains unclear. This CDR3 region has 14 residues. Deletions cut 1 base from V and 1 base from J, with 7 bases between. Germline CDR1 reads LNHNV; CDR2 reads YYDKDF (reference sequence). The CDR3 sequence: CATSRASRNTEAFF. CDR3 DNA sequence: TGTGCCACCAGCAGAGCGTCCAGGAACACTGAAGCTTTCTTT.

This clonotype was recorded at least ten times. This chain links TRBV6-5 with TRBJ2-3; the match to TRBD1 covers 7 bases. The CDR3 has 15 amino acids. Losses at the gene ends were 5 bases for V and 7 bases for J; bases not matched to a gene: 12. Germline CDR1 is MNHEY and CDR2 is SVGAGI. The CDR3 region has the DNA TGTGCCAGCAGTCTCCGGGACAGCCGGATTCATACGCAGTATTTT. It specifies CASSLRDSRIHTQYF.

Ten or more counts support this clonotype. The chain uses TRBV5-1 and TRBJ2-5, with D perhaps being TRBD1 or TRBD2 (7 bases each). This CDR3 region has 13 residues. V shed 6 bases and J shed 5 bases, with 14 bases lying between them. The germline V gene encodes CDR1 SGHRS and CDR2 YFSETQ. The CDR3 loop is CASNYQGGETQYF. The CDR3 DNA sequence: TGCGCCAGCAACTACCAGGGGGGGGAGACCCAGTACTTC.

The chain combines TRBV28 with TRBJ2-5; D is possibly TRBD1 (5 bases). The DNA end favors TRBJ2-7, so the J call may be wrong. The CDR3 runs to 14 residues. Germline V lookup: CDR1 MDHEN, CDR2 SYDVKM. The CDR3 loop reads CASSSPRAWHEQYF. CDR3 nucleotide sequence: TGTGCCAGCAGTTCACCCAGGGCTTGGCACGAGCAGTACTTC.

The sample holds a few counts of this clonotype. The chain carries TRBV7-3 and TRBJ2-1, with 8 bases lining up with TRBD2. CDR1 and CDR2 (germline): SGHTA, FQGTGA. The CDR3 runs to 13 residues. J gave up 8 bases and V 4 bases, and 4 bases lay outside the gene matches. The CDR3 sequence: CASSSSGSDEQFF. Here the CDR3 DNA reads TGTGCCAGCAGCTCAAGCGGGAGCGATGAGCAGTTCTTC.

The chain links TRBV4-3 to TRBJ2-6; D call uncertain. This CDR3 is 20 amino acids long. V lost 0 bases, J lost 0 bases, and 18 bases lay in between. Germline CDR1 is LGHNA and CDR2 is YSLEER. The DNA for the CDR3 is TGCGCCAGCAGCCAAGATCCGGCGCGGATAACATCCTCTGGGGCCAACGTCCTGACTTTC. Translated: CASSQDPARITSSGANVLTF.

The chain links TRBV29-1 to TRBJ2-3; 12 bases are a match to TRBD1. Germline assignment: CDR1 SQVTM and CDR2 ANQGSEA. With V trimmed by 3 bases and J by 4 bases, 5 bases remained unmatched. The CDR3 runs to 15 residues. This CDR3 reads CSVDGTGGPADTQYF. CDR3 coding DNA: TGCAGCGTTGACGGGACAGGGGGCCCGGCAGATACGCAGTATTTT.

The rearrangement joins TRBV30 to TRBJ2-7; 16 bases align to TRBD2. Germline CDR1 and CDR2: GTSNPN and SVGIG (reference sequence). The CDR3 contains 16 residues. The V gene end was trimmed by 2 bases and the J gene end by 2 bases; junction bases not matched to a gene: 3. The CDR3 DNA follows: TGTGCCTGGAGTTTCGGGACTAGCGGGAGGGCCTACGAGCAGTACTTC. Translation: CAWSFGTSGRAYEQYF.

The V and J genes are TRBV30 and TRBJ2-1; 7 bases agree with TRBD2. With V trimmed by 4 bases and J by 8 bases, 11 bases remained unmatched. The germline V gene has CDR1 GTSNPN and CDR2 SVGIG (reference sequence). CDR3 length: 14 residues. The CDR3, as DNA: TGTGCCTGGACGGAAGGCGGCGGGAGCGATGAGCAGTTCTTC. Protein sequence: CAWTEGGGSDEQFF.

This clonotype was seen a few times. The chain joins TRBV5-1 to TRBJ2-1, with 7 bases lining up with TRBD1. The end of the DNA aligns better with TRBJ2-7, so the J call may be wrong. The germline CDR1 and CDR2 sequences are SGHRS and YFSETQ. CDR3 size: 14 residues. In DNA, the CDR3 is TGCGCCAGCAGCGAGGGACAGCTCTACAATGAGCAGTACTTC. Translated, it gives CASSEGQLYNEQYF.

The V gene is TRBV20-1, the J gene TRBJ2-4; D is uncertain. From germline, CDR1 is DFQATT and CDR2 SNEGSKA (reference sequence). Trimming left V 3 bases short and J 0 bases short, with 6 bases between. The CDR3 is 13 residues long. The CDR3 DNA is TGCAGTGCTAGGGGATTAGCCAAAAACATTCAGTACTTC. It yields the protein CSARGLAKNIQYF.

This clonotype was counted only a few times. This may be a read error: a much more frequent sequence differs by one nucleotide. The genes are TRBV14 and TRBJ2-1, with a weak D call TRBD2 (5 bases). This CDR3 is 13 amino acids long. In germline, CDR1 is SGHDN, CDR2 FVKESK. As DNA, the CDR3 is TGTGCCGGCAGCCAAGATCTGCGCGGGGAGCAGTTCTTC. Translated, it gives CAGSQDLRGEQFF.

This clonotype showed up just a few times. The V and J genes are TRBV10-3 and TRBJ1-2; no clear D gene. This CDR3 is built from 16 residues. Germline V CDR1 and CDR2: ENHRY, SYGVKD. The V and J ends lost 3 bases and 7 bases respectively, with 21 bases between them. The chain's CDR3 is CAISESRGPAARGYTF. CDR3 nucleotides: TGTGCCATCAGTGAATCACGTGGGCCTGCGGCGCGTGGCTACACCTTC.

This clonotype was found a few times. V usage is TRBV5-1 and J usage is TRBJ2-1; the D call may be TRBD1 or TRBD2 (5 bases each). V gave up 6 bases and J gave up 7 bases, with 20 bases separating them. This CDR3 comprises 15 residues. Germline V gene data show CDR1 as SGHRS and CDR2 as YFSETQ. CDR3 region: CASTIQPGPRNEQFF. CDR3 nucleotide sequence: TGCGCCAGCACGATCCAACCGGGACCTAGAAATGAGCAGTTCTTC.

Only a few counts were recorded for this clonotype. This chain joins TRBV7-9 and TRBJ2-7; D may be TRBD1 (6 bases). CDR1 is SEHNR, CDR2 FQNEAQ, per germline (reference sequence). The CDR3 covers 16 residues. V was cut by 1 base and J by 2 bases, with 15 bases left in between. CDR3 nucleotides: TGTGCCAGCAGCTTAGGGTACAGGGCCCTTCCCTACGAGCAGTACTTC. As protein: CASSLGYRALPYEQYF.

This chain joins TRBV6-2 or TRBV6-3 and TRBJ2-2; D perhaps matches TRBD2 (5 bases). This CDR3 spans 15 amino acids. V lost 10 bases and J 1 base, leaving 16 bases between the germline ends. Looked up from germline, CDR1 is MNHEY and CDR2 is SVGEGT. The CDR3 protein is CATCRAGQNTGELFF. The CDR3 bases are TGTGCCACTTGCCGGGCGGGCCAGAACACCGGGGAGCTGTTTTTT.

The rearrangement joins TRBV29-1 to TRBJ2-3, with 9 bases lining up with TRBD2. The trim removed 4 bases at V and 2 bases at J, leaving 4 bases unmatched. This CDR3 comprises 14 residues. Germline assignment: CDR1 SQVTM and CDR2 ANQGSEA. DNA for the CDR3: TGCAGCGTTGTTGGCGGGAGGGTCACAGATACGCAGTATTTT. Translated, it gives CSVVGGRVTDTQYF.

In its sample, this clonotype was seen many times. The J gene is TRBJ2-1, the V gene TRBV20-1, with 12 bases fitting TRBD2. CDR1 is DFQATT and CDR2 is SNEGSKA in the germline V gene (reference sequence). Unmatched junction bases numbered 11, after V lost 0 bases and J lost 2 bases. The CDR3 runs to 19 residues. CDR3 DNA: TGCAGTGCTAGAGACCAATCTAGCGGGGGGGGTGCAGCCTACAATGAGCAGTTCTTC. Amino acid sequence: CSARDQSSGGGAAYNEQFF.

In this sample, this clonotype turned up a few times. The chain links TRBV20-1 to TRBJ2-5; D unclear. V shed 6 bases and J shed 7 bases, with 15 bases lying between them. Per the germline V gene, CDR1 is DFQATT and CDR2 is SNEGSKA (reference sequence). CDR3 size: 12 residues. The DNA of the CDR3 is TGCAGTGCCAGCTCGGGTTCGGGGACCCAGTACTTC. It translates to CSASSGSGTQYF.

This clonotype was detected many times. The rearrangement joins TRBV12-3 or TRBV12-4 to TRBJ2-1; 9 bases fit TRBD2. The J segment lost 5 bases and the V segment lost 9 bases, leaving 11 bases of the junction unmatched. CDR3 length: 15 amino acids. In DNA form, the CDR3 reads TGTGCCAGTCGGAGGTGGGCTAGCGGGAACAATGAGCAGTTCTTC. This gives the protein CASRRWASGNNEQFF.

The V gene is TRBV30, the J gene TRBJ2-3; D tentatively reads TRBD1 or TRBD2 (5 bases each). Trimming removed 2 bases at V and 5 bases at J, with 14 bases between. The CDR3 is made up of 14 amino acids. Germline CDR1 reads GTSNPN; CDR2 reads SVGIG (reference sequence). CDR3 in amino acids: CAWSSLRGGDTQYF. The CDR3, as DNA: TGTGCCTGGAGTTCGTTGAGGGGCGGAGATACGCAGTATTTT.